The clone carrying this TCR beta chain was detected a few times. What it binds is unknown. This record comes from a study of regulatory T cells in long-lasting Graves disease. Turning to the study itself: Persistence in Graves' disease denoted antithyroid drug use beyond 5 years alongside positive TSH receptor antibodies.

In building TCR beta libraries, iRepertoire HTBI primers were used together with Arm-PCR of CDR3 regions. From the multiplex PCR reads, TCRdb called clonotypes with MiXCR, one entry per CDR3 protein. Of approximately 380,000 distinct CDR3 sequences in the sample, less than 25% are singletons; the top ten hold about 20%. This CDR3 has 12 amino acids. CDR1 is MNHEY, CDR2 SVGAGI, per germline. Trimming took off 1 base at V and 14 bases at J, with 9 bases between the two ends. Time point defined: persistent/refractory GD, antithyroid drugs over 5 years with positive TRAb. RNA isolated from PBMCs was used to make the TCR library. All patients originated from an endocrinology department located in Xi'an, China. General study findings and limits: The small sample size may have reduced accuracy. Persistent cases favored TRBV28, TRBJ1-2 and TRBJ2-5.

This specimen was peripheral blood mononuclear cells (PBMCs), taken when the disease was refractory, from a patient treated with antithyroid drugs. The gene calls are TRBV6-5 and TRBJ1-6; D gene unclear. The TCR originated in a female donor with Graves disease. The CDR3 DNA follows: TGTGCCAGCAGTTACTTTGGCGAGACCCTCCACTTT. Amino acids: CASSYFGETLHF.